This paragraph reports one TCR beta chain. Its antigen is still unknown. This sample is drawn from a study of regulatory T cells in long-lasting Graves disease. General observations from the study: Among samples with persistent disease, TRBV28, TRBJ1-2 and TRBJ2-5 were favored. Persistent Graves' cases showed lower TCR diversity than newly diagnosed cases. More public clonotypes were shared by persistent patients (2,741) than by new patients (approximately 1,000).

The time point was: persistent/refractory GD, antithyroid drugs over 5 years with positive TRAb. PBMCs provided the RNA from which the TCR library was made. CDR1 and CDR2 (germline): SGHRS, YFSETQ. V lost 4 bases and J lost 2, with 15 bases in between. The CDR3 spans 15 residues. Both iRepertoire HTBI primers and Arm-PCR of CDR3 regions were used to build the TCR beta libraries. TCRdb independently ran MiXCR on the multiplex PCR reads; one entry per CDR3 protein. The sample yields approximately 690,000 distinct CDR3 sequences, approximately 29% seen once. Sequenced here: peripheral blood mononuclear cells (PBMCs), sampled when the disease was refractory, from a patient treated with antithyroid drugs. The rearrangement links TRBV5-1 to TRBJ1-1; a possible D gene is TRBD1 (5 bases). This TCR derives from a female donor with Graves disease. CDR3 nucleotides: TGCGCCAGCAGCGCGAGGGGACCGAGCAACACTGAAGCTTTCTTT. Translated: CASSARGPSNTEAFF.